These 4 T cell receptor beta chains originate from one sample sequenced in a study of blood T cell repertoires in COVID-19. Measured with immunoSEQ multiplex PCR; TCRdb has only the in-frame clones, and not every one. The table records 250,000 to 350,000 clones, 92% of them present only once. The sequencing sample was made of PBMCs or T cells enriched from blood (not recorded which). The receptors were sampled from a woman in her twenties or thirties who had recovered from COVID-19.

The rearrangement links TRBV7-2 to TRBJ2-1; 10 bases are a match to TRBD2. Germline V lookup: CDR1 SGHTA, CDR2 FQGNSA. CDR3 size: 17 residues. Trimming cost V 4 bases and J 9 bases; bases outside gene matches: 15. The CDR3 reads CASSSRMRASGSGEQFF. CDR3 DNA: TGTGCCAGCAGCTCGCGAATGAGGGCTAGCGGGAGTGGTGAGCAGTTCTTC.

The rearrangement uses TRBV5-1 and TRBJ2-2, with D possibly being TRBD2 (5 bases). The CDR3 runs 15 residues. V was clipped by 6 bases and J by 4 bases, with 16 bases between them. Germline values: CDR1 SGHRS, CDR2 YFSETQ. CDR3 region: CASKPLAPSTGELFF. The CDR3 region has the DNA TGCGCCAGCAAACCCCTAGCCCCGTCCACCGGGGAGCTGTTTTTT.

There are a few counts of this clone. J is TRBJ2-3 and V is TRBV11-1; 7 bases are a match to TRBD2. Germline assignment: CDR1 SGHAT and CDR2 FQDESV (reference sequence). V shed 5 bases and J 5 bases; nucleotides not matched to a gene: 7. The CDR3 spans 14 residues. The CDR3 spells CASSGSGTVDTQYF. The CDR3 DNA reads as TGTGCCAGCAGCGGAAGCGGGACGGTAGATACGCAGTATTTT.

This chain links TRBV7-9 with TRBJ2-3, with TRBD1 as a possible D gene (6 bases). CDR3 length equals 15 residues. Germline V CDR1 and CDR2: SEHNR, FQNEAQ (reference sequence). Trimming removed 3 bases from V and 6 bases from J, with 16 bases in between. Written as DNA, the CDR3 is TGTGCCAGCAGCTTCTGGACAGCATTGGTGGATACGCAGTATTTT. It yields the protein CASSFWTALVDTQYF.